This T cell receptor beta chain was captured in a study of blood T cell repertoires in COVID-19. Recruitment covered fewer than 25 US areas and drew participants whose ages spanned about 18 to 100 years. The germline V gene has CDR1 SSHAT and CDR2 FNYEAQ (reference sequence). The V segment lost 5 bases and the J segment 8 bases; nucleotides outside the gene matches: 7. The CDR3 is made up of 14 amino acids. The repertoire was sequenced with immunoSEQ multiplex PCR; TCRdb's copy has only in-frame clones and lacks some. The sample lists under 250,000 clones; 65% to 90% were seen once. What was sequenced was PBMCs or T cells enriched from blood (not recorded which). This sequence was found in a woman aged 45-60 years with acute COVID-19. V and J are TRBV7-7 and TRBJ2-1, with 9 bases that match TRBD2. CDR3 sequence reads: CASSPGLAKDEQFF. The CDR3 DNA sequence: TGTGCCAGCAGCCCAGGACTAGCGAAAGATGAGCAGTTCTTC. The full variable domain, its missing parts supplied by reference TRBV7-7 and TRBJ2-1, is GAGVSQSPRYKVTKRGQDVTLRCDPISSHATLYWYQQALGQGPEFLTYFNYEAQPDKSGLPSDRFSAERPEGSISTLTIQRTEQRDSAMYRCASSPGLAKDEQFFGPGTRLTVL.